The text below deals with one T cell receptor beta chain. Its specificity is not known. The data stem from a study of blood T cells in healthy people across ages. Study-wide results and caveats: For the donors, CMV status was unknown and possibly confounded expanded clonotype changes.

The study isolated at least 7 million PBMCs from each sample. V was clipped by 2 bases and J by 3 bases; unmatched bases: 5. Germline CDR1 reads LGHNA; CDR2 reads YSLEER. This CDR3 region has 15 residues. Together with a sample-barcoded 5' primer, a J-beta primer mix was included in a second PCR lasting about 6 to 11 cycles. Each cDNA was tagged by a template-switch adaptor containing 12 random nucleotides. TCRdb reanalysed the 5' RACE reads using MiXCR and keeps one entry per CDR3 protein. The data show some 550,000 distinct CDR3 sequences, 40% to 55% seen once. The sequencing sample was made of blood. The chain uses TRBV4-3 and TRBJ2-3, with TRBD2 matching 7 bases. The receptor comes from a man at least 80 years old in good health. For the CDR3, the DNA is TGCGCCAGCAGCCAACTTCCGGGAGGAACAGATACGCAGTATTTT. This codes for CASSQLPGGTDTQYF.